This TCR beta chain was identified during a study of blood T cells in healthy people across ages. Together with a sample-barcoded 5' primer, a J-beta primer mix was included in a second PCR lasting about 6 to 11 cycles. TCRdb passed the 5' RACE reads through MiXCR, listing each CDR3 protein once. The profile shows about 560,000 distinct CDR3 sequences, about 29% of them singletons. The CDR3 consists of 14 residues. Germline V gene lookup returns CDR1 SGHRS and CDR2 YFSETQ. Trimming pared 1 base from V and 0 bases from J, leaving 8 bases between. Comment on this clonotype: No antigen is known for it.

Study-wide results and limits: Older age went with lower TCR beta diversity per million T cells, in a roughly linear way. Calculation of diversity from one million T cells yielded estimates considered to be underestimates. In these data, TCR beta diversity tracked strongly with naive T cell percentage.

These data were also filed under a second study, of T cells of mothers and their children. That study reports: Several million TCR beta reads per child versus over 8 million per mother.

This TCR was sampled from a boy aged 2 to 9 in good health. The sequenced sample was blood. The chain combines TRBV5-1 with TRBJ2-7; D may be TRBD1 or TRBD2 (5 bases each). The CDR3 region has the DNA TGCGCCAGCAGCTTGACGGGGACCTCCTACGAGCAGTACTTC. Translated: CASSLTGTSYEQYF. Based on the CDR3 plus reference TRBV5-1 and TRBJ2-7, the full variable domain is KAGVTQTPRYLIKTRGQQVTLSCSPISGHRSVSWYQQTPGQGLQFLFEYFSETQRNKGNFPGRFSGRQFSNSRSEMNVSTLELGDSALYLCASSLTGTSYEQYFGPGTRLTVT.